This TCR beta chain derives from a study of Ad26.COV2.S vaccination and SARS-CoV-2 variants (dated by TCRdb to about 2021). General notes on the study: Vaccine-arm donors were drawn from COV1001, a multicentre, randomized, double-blind, placebo-controlled phase I-IIa trial of Ad26.COV2.S in healthy adults. Ad26.COV2.S was administered intramuscularly at 5 x 10^10 or 1 x 10^11 viral particles, either as a single shot or as two shots given 56 days apart. The specificity and breadth of SARS-CoV-2-reactive T cell receptors after Ad26.COV2.S vaccination were assessed by TCRbeta repertoire sequencing. A total of 32 samples were included in the TCR-sequenced set, comprising around 19 Ad26.COV2.S vaccine recipients, 5 placebo recipients and 8 SARS-CoV-2 convalescent individuals. Participants in the trial were split at random into five groups of five each, receiving low-dose or high-dose Ad26.COV2.S once or twice, or else placebo on both occasions. Blinding of investigators to trial group allocation was maintained during experiments and outcome assessment.

The immunoSEQ Assay was used to sequence TCRbeta CDR3 regions. After extraction, genomic DNA underwent amplification by bias-controlled multiplex PCR, followed by high-throughput sequencing. Per the source publication's procedure: To quantify the absolute abundance of every unique TCRbeta CDR3 region, sequences were collapsed and filtered. T cell fraction was estimated by normalizing TCRbeta template counts to usable DNA, which was measured by amplifying reference genes present in all nucleated cells. Repertoire TCRs were annotated as SARS-CoV-2-specific when V gene, CDR3 amino acid sequence and J gene were exactly matched to a known reactive TCR set. The reference SARS-CoV-2 TCR set was derived from MIRA and filtered for enrichment in COVID-19-positive ImmuneCODE repertoires, a step that removed public or cross-reactive TCRs. Based on the MIRA antigens, annotated TCRs were further analysed at the level of specific ORF or position within ORF. Breadth was defined as annotated unique rearrangements over total unique productive rearrangements; depth was the summed frequency of those rearrangements. Group comparisons of TCR breadth used two-sided Wilcoxon rank-sum tests. Sourced from immuneACCESS, this table was stored by TCRdb with only in-frame sequences that have V and J called. A share of the clones is absent; for the studies checked, an unresolved V gene accounts for under half, and the remainder has no known explanation. That table gives V, J and clone size, and the DNA gave D and trimming. The sample profile shows a few hundred thousand clones; approximately 90% of them were found once. The leading ten clones occupy less than 2% of the sample.

The treatment or condition label for this specimen denotes: 19 received Ad26.COV2.S at low or high dose, single or two shots; roughly five received placebo; per-sample allocation not given. Repertoires of vaccine and placebo recipients were sequenced from samples taken on day 63 after the first injection. In Cohort 1b, about two dozen adults aged 18-55 years were enrolled at a single site in Boston, USA, between 29 July and 7 August 2020. As a vaccine, Ad26.COV2.S was a replication-incompetent adenovirus type 26 vector that expressed a prefusion-stabilized SARS-CoV-2 spike protein derived from the original Wuhan strain. Study-wide conclusions, independent of this receptor: Higher spike-specific TCR breadth was observed in Ad26.COV2.S recipients than in placebo recipients (P = 0.0014). Non-spike TCR breadth was comparable between vaccine and placebo recipients, consistent with the vaccine containing only spike. The study lacked the statistical power to compare responses across vaccine doses or regimens. It was noted by the authors that total T cell responses may have been underestimated by the TCR breadth and depth analyses. Substantial breadth of spike-specific CD8+ and CD4+ T cell responses was reported after vaccination.

Note on this clone: Its antigen remains undetermined. Base-call qualities are not available, and no considerably larger clone is one nucleotide away.

V sheds 6 bases and J sheds 5 bases, leaving 10 bases between their ends. Its CDR3 holds 11 amino acids, cysteine through phenylalanine. CDR3 DNA is the only sequence kept; it has 33 bases, read in frame from the first base. Via the germline V gene (reference sequence), CDR1 is DFQATT and CDR2 SNEGSKA. The sample was peripheral blood, taken in a trial of Ad26.COV2.S vaccine versus placebo. The V and J segments used are TRBV20-1 and TRBJ1-1, with the identity of the D gene unclear. The source is a person aged 18 to 65 who received the Ad26.COV2.S COVID-19 vaccine or a placebo. Here the CDR3 is given as CSALRTTEAFF. The nucleotides read TGCAGTGCCCTTAGGACGACTGAAGCTTTCTTT.